Presented here are 14 T cell receptor beta chains from one specimen sequenced in a study of CD8 T cells in ankylosing spondylitis. Their antigens are not known. TCRdb used MiXCR to reprocess the 5' RACE reads, holding one entry per CDR3 protein. The sample lists about 540,000 distinct CDR3 sequences; approximately 12% were seen once. General study findings and limits: There was a TCR beta motif, made of 7 to 9 highly homologous variants, that appeared characteristic of ankylosing spondylitis blood.

Sequencing was performed on blood, either unsorted or a sorted T cell fraction (not recorded which). The receptors derive from a male donor with ankylosing spondylitis.

This chain links TRBV13 with TRBJ2-1, with D perhaps TRBD1 or TRBD2 (5 bases each). The CDR3 contains 11 residues. Germline CDR1 is PRHDT and CDR2 is FYEKMQ (reference sequence). V gave up 8 bases and J gave up 13 bases, with 15 bases separating them. CDR3: CASSVGDGQFF. The CDR3 DNA follows: TGTGCCAGCTCCGTGGGGGATGGACAGTTCTTC.

There are a few counts of this clonotype. The chain carries TRBV5-1 and TRBJ2-5, with 8 bases identical to TRBD2. Germline trimming cut 4 bases from V and 4 bases from J; bases unmatched to any gene: 6. Germline CDR1 is SGHRS and CDR2 is YFSETQ. This CDR3 is built from 14 residues. DNA for the CDR3: TGCGCCAGCAGCAGATATAGCGGGATAGAGACCCAGTACTTC. This codes for CASSRYSGIETQYF.

In its sample, this clonotype was seen many times. This chain joins TRBV25-1 and TRBJ2-5; possible D gene TRBD2, 6 bases. With 2 bases removed from V and 4 bases from J, the gap between germline ends came to 14 bases. Germline V lookup: CDR1 MGHDK, CDR2 SYGVNS. The CDR3 runs to 15 residues. CDR3 amino acids: CASSEGSGGVETQYF. The CDR3 region has the DNA TGTGCCAGCAGTGAAGGGTCCGGAGGGGTAGAGACCCAGTACTTC.

Here the CDR3 DNA reads TGTGCCAGCAGCTTAGGGTGGACTAGCATAGAGACCCAGTACTTC. Amino acid sequence: CASSLGWTSIETQYF. The chain employs TRBV7-8 and TRBJ2-5; 8 bases agree with TRBD2. CDR1 and CDR2 (germline): SGHVS, FQNEAQ. This CDR3 has 15 residues. V trimming: 1 base; J trimming: 4 bases; junction bases outside the gene matches: 5. Using reference TRBV7-8 and TRBJ2-5 for the parts outside the CDR3, the full variable domain is GAGVSQSPRYKVAKRGQDVALRCDPISGHVSLFWYQQALGQGPEFLTYFQNEAQLDKSGLPSDRFFAERPEGSVSTLKIQRTQQEDSAVYLCASSLGWTSIETQYFGPGTRLLVL.

This clonotype has ten or more counts. The CDR3 spells CASSLGGTGDTQYF. The CDR3 DNA is TGTGCCAGCAGCTTAGGCGGGACAGGGGATACGCAGTATTTT. The chain has TRBV7-2 and TRBJ2-3; TRBD1 matches 9 bases. Germline CDR1 reads SGHTA; CDR2 reads FQGNSA. The J segment lost 6 bases and the V segment lost 1 base, leaving 2 bases of the junction unmatched. The CDR3 consists of 14 residues.

This CDR3 reads CACWGGDGYTF. The CDR3, as DNA: TGTGCCTGTTGGGGAGGGGATGGCTACACCTTC. The chain recombines TRBV30 with TRBJ1-2, with a possible D match to TRBD1 (5 bases). Germline V CDR1 and CDR2: GTSNPN, SVGIG (reference sequence). Trimming shortened V by 6 bases and J by 6 bases, and 11 bases separated the two germline ends. CDR3 length: 11 residues.

In its sample, this clonotype was seen a few times. The gene calls are TRBV27 and TRBJ2-3; D possibly corresponds to TRBD2 (5 bases). Germline V lookup: CDR1 MNHEY, CDR2 SMNVEV (reference sequence). This CDR3 has 17 residues. The V end lost 1 base, the J end lost 2 bases, and 16 bases lay between the germline ends. CDR3 nucleotides: TGTGCCAGCAGTTTATATTTCCGGACGGGGAACACAGATACGCAGTATTTT. Its protein product is CASSLYFRTGNTDTQYF.

The chain uses TRBV6-1 and TRBJ1-3; D is perhaps TRBD1 (6 bases). This CDR3 region has 16 residues. CDR1 and CDR2 (germline): MNHNS, SASEGT. V was pared by 4 bases and J by 4 bases, with 17 bases between. CDR3: CASSVRTATGGNTIYF. The CDR3 DNA sequence: TGTGCCAGCAGTGTACGGACAGCTACGGGAGGAAACACCATATATTTT.

The chain links TRBV2 to TRBJ2-7; no clear D gene. With 7 bases removed from V and 2 bases from J, the gap between germline ends came to 12 bases. The CDR3 runs to 13 residues. CDR1 and CDR2 from the germline V gene are SNHLY and FYNNEI. Here the CDR3 DNA reads TGTGCCAGCATTGCCGGGTACGCCTACGAGCAGTACTTC. Its translation: CASIAGYAYEQYF.

V gene TRBV20-1 combines with J gene TRBJ2-5; tentatively, D is TRBD2 (5 bases). Trimming removed 1 base from V and 11 bases from J, with 29 bases in between. There are 17 residues in the CDR3. Germline V CDR1 and CDR2: DFQATT, SNEGSKA (reference sequence). CDR3 nucleotides: TGCAGTGCTAGAGGGACTTTGGTAACGAGCTCCTACAATGAGCAGTACTTC. This encodes CSARGTLVTSSYNEQYF.

This clonotype came up many times. The chain is built from TRBV10-3 and TRBJ2-1, with D possibly matching TRBD1 (5 bases). V was trimmed by 0 bases and J by 4 bases, leaving 13 bases between them. There are 16 residues in the CDR3. Per germline, CDR1 ENHRY and CDR2 SYGVKD. CDR3 region: CAISESKGVRYNEQFF. The CDR3 nucleotides read TGTGCCATCAGTGAGTCGAAAGGGGTCCGGTACAATGAGCAGTTCTTC.

V gene TRBV12-3 or TRBV12-4 combines with J gene TRBJ2-1, with D unresolved. V gave up 7 bases and J gave up 8 bases, with 18 bases separating them. CDR3 size: 14 residues. The CDR3 bases are TGTGCCAGCATTCCCGCCGGCACCTCCCATGAGCAGTTCTTC. Encoded protein: CASIPAGTSHEQFF.

This clonotype turned up a few times. The J gene is TRBJ2-7, the V gene TRBV15; 7 bases map to TRBD2. Unmatched junction bases numbered 9, after V lost 0 bases and J lost 4 bases. The CDR3 spans 16 residues. Looked up from germline, CDR1 is LNHNV and CDR2 is YYDKDF (reference sequence). As DNA, the CDR3 is TGTGCCACCAGCAGAGAGACTAGCCGATTCCTATACGAGCAGTACTTC. Its translation: CATSRETSRFLYEQYF.

This sequence joins TRBV18 and TRBJ2-1, with D perhaps being TRBD1 or TRBD2 (5 bases each). This CDR3 is 14 amino acids long. V was clipped by 0 bases and J by 6 bases, with 9 bases between them. Germline loops: CDR1 KGHSH, CDR2 LQKENI. The CDR3 coding sequence is TGTGCCAGCTCACCACCGGGACGGGGCAATGAGCAGTTCTTC. Its protein is CASSPPGRGNEQFF.